Below are 30 T cell receptor beta chains sequenced from a single sample in a study of cytomegalovirus exposure and HLA in healthy donors. In the PCR, 60 Vbeta and 13 Jbeta primers were used. The assay was immunoSEQ multiplex PCR, and TCRdb's table has in-frame clones only and misses some. The data show more than 85,000 clones, 80% to 85% seen once. Sequencing was performed on PBMCs. These receptors were collected from a man younger than 45 in good health and CMV-seropositive.

The rearrangement uses TRBV5-1 and TRBJ2-7; tentative D call: TRBD2 (6 bases). The V and J ends lost 0 bases and 2 bases respectively, with 9 bases between them. Germline V gene lookup returns CDR1 SGHRS and CDR2 YFSETQ. The CDR3 loop spans 14 amino acids. The CDR3 loop is CASSLDRTTYEQYF. CDR3 sequence (DNA): TGCGCCAGCAGCTTGGATAGGACTACCTACGAGCAGTACTTC.

The gene calls are TRBV15 and TRBJ2-7, with TRBD1 as a possible D gene (5 bases). V lost 0 bases and J 2 bases, leaving 11 bases between the germline ends. The CDR3 extends over 15 amino acids. The germline V gene encodes CDR1 LNHNV and CDR2 YYDKDF (reference sequence). The DNA for the CDR3 is TGTGCCACCAGCAGAGATAAGGGGATAACCTACGAGCAGTACTTC. Translated, it gives CATSRDKGITYEQYF.

This clone appeared a single time. The J gene is TRBJ2-5, the V gene TRBV19, with TRBD2 as a possible D gene (5 bases). This CDR3 contains 13 residues. From germline, CDR1 is LNHDA and CDR2 SQIVND (reference sequence). V was shortened by 10 bases and J by 2 bases, with 14 bases between the two germline ends. In DNA form, the CDR3 reads TGTGCCAATACTCTGGGGAGTCAAGAGACCCAGTACTTC. Residues: CANTLGSQETQYF.

This chain uses TRBV10-1 with TRBJ2-1, with 7 bases lining up with TRBD1. The junction had 12 bases not matched to a gene; V was cut back by 1 base and J by 9 bases. The CDR3 has 16 residues. In germline, CDR1 is WNHNN, CDR2 SYGVQD (reference sequence). Here the CDR3 reads CASSEFRGGLASEQFF. The DNA for the CDR3 is TGCGCCAGCAGTGAGTTTAGAGGGGGCCTAGCCAGTGAGCAGTTCTTC.

This sequence joins TRBV10-3 and TRBJ1-2; perhaps TRBD1 as D (6 bases). Germline CDR1 and CDR2: ENHRY and SYGVKD. V was pared by 5 bases and J by 2 bases, with 18 bases between. This CDR3 has 16 residues. The CDR3 nucleotides read TGTGCCATCAGTTCACAGGGAGGGGGGCACAACTATGGCTACACCTTC. Translating gives CAISSQGGGHNYGYTF.

This chain connects TRBV10-1 to TRBJ2-1, with TRBD2 matching over 8 bases. Germline V gene data show CDR1 as WNHNN and CDR2 as SYGVQD (reference sequence). The CDR3 sequence is 11 residues long. The V segment lost 8 bases and the J segment 10 bases; nucleotides outside the gene matches: 4. CDR3 DNA: TGCGCCAGCGGCACTAGCGGCGAGCAGTTCTTC. Its translation: CASGTSGEQFF.

This clone was counted between two and nine times. This chain links TRBV4-3 with TRBJ2-1; 9 positions agree with TRBD2. V lost 4 bases, J lost 2 bases, and 6 bases stayed unmatched. The CDR3 extends over 16 amino acids. The germline gives CDR1 LGHNA, CDR2 YSLEER. In nucleotides, the CDR3 is TGCGCCAGCAGCCCCCGGGCTAGCGGGACCTACAATGAGCAGTTCTTC. Translated: CASSPRASGTYNEQFF.

The V gene is TRBV7-3, the J gene TRBJ2-1; D is possibly TRBD2 (5 bases). CDR1 is SGHTA, CDR2 FQGTGA, per germline. V was shortened by 4 bases and J by 0 bases, with 13 bases between the two germline ends. CDR3 size: 16 residues. This CDR3 is CASSSRTASSYNEQFF. The CDR3 nucleotides are TGTGCCAGCAGCTCCCGGACTGCGAGCTCCTACAATGAGCAGTTCTTC.

This clone was seen a handful of times. The chain uses TRBV27 and TRBJ2-1; TRBD2 matches at 10 bases. V was pared by 9 bases and J by 2 bases, with 4 bases of the junction left unmatched. CDR1 is MNHEY, CDR2 SMNVEV, per germline (reference sequence). The CDR3 length is 14 residues. DNA of the CDR3: TGTGCCAGTAAGCGGGGGGGCGCCTACAATGAGCAGTTCTTC. Its protein product is CASKRGGAYNEQFF.

V usage is TRBV19 and J usage is TRBJ1-5; D call uncertain. This CDR3 region has 13 residues. CDR1 is LNHDA and CDR2 is SQIVND in the germline V gene (reference sequence). V was pared by 6 bases and J by 7 bases, with 13 bases between. As DNA, the CDR3 is TGTGCCAGTAGGGAGGTGGGAAAGCAGCCCCAGCATTTT. Its translation is CASREVGKQPQHF.

J is TRBJ2-5 and V is TRBV6-6; TRBD1 might be the D (5 bases). With 0 bases removed from V and 1 base from J, the gap between germline ends came to 6 bases. From germline, CDR1 is MNHNY and CDR2 SVGAGI (reference sequence). This CDR3 contains 14 residues. In nucleotides, the CDR3 is TGTGCCAGCAGTTACTCTAGGGGCCAAGAGACCCAGTACTTC. Residues: CASSYSRGQETQYF.

The chain is built from TRBV4-1 and TRBJ1-1, with no clear D. This CDR3 spans 15 amino acids. Germline V lookup: CDR1 MGHRA, CDR2 YSYEKL. Trimming cost V 0 bases and J 1 base, with 9 bases left between them. The CDR3 DNA reads as TGCGCCAGCAGCCAAGAGTTCAGTCGGAACACTGAAGCTTTCTTT. It yields the protein CASSQEFSRNTEAFF.

J is TRBJ2-7 and V is TRBV12-5; possible D gene TRBD1, 6 bases. Germline-derived CDR1 and CDR2 are LGHNT and FRNRAP. This CDR3 has 13 amino acids. The V end was cut by 7 bases, the J end by 5 bases, with 15 bases between. The CDR3 DNA follows: TGTGCTAGTGAATTCAGGGGCACCCACGAGCAGTACTTC. It yields the protein CASEFRGTHEQYF. The variable domain in full, completed from reference TRBV12-5 and TRBJ2-7, reads DARVTQTPRHKVTEMGQEVTMRCQPILGHNTVFWYRQTMMQGLELLAYFRNRAPLDDSGMPKDRFSAEMPDATLATLKIQPSEPRDSAVYFCASEFRGTHEQYFGPGTRLTVT.

In its sample, this clone was seen once. The J gene is TRBJ2-5, the V gene TRBV19; D remains ambiguous. V was trimmed by 1 base and J by 6 bases, leaving 12 bases between them. Germline V gene sequence: CDR1 LNHDA, CDR2 SQIVND (reference sequence). The CDR3 has 14 residues. CDR3 region: CASSIAVTQKTQYF. DNA of the CDR3: TGTGCCAGTAGTATAGCGGTTACTCAAAAGACCCAGTACTTC.

The rearrangement links TRBV6-5 to TRBJ1-5, with TRBD1 identical over 7 bases. J was trimmed by 4 bases and V by 7 bases; bases with no gene match: 7. The germline CDR1 and CDR2 sequences are MNHEY and SVGAGI. There are 14 residues in the CDR3. CDR3 in amino acids: CASKRLQGNQPQHF. The CDR3 DNA is TGTGCCAGCAAGCGATTACAGGGGAATCAGCCCCAGCATTTT.

The chain links TRBV6-1 to TRBJ1-4; possible D gene TRBD1, 5 bases. Germline V lookup: CDR1 MNHNS, CDR2 SASEGT. The V and J ends lost 0 bases and 7 bases respectively, with 12 bases between them. This CDR3 is built from 15 residues. CDR3 amino acids: CASSEAGGIGEKLFF. The CDR3 DNA is TGTGCCAGCAGTGAAGCGGGGGGAATTGGTGAAAAACTGTTTTTT.

The chain recombines TRBV10-2 with TRBJ1-2; TRBD1 matches at 8 bases. V shed 3 bases and J 8 bases; nucleotides not matched to a gene: 11. The CDR3 length is 15 residues. Germline V gives CDR1 WSHSY, CDR2 SAAADI. CDR3 protein: CASSDEGQVISGYTF. CDR3 DNA: TGCGCCAGCAGTGATGAGGGACAGGTGATTAGCGGCTACACCTTC.

The chain is built from TRBV4-2 and TRBJ1-2; D remains ambiguous. Germline lookup yields CDR1 LGHNA and CDR2 YNFKEQ. V lost 1 base to trimming and J lost 2 bases, with 8 bases between them. The CDR3 spans 14 residues. DNA of the CDR3: TGTGCCAGCAGCCAAGGGCGGGTGAACTATGGCTACACCTTC. It is translated as CASSQGRVNYGYTF.

Here the CDR3 reads CASSSTKQETQYF. Here the CDR3 DNA reads TGTGCCAGCAGTTCGACAAAGCAAGAGACCCAGTACTTC. V is TRBV27 and J is TRBJ2-5; no reliable D call. The CDR3 has 13 amino acids. V lost 4 bases and J lost 2, with 8 bases in between. Germline-derived CDR1 and CDR2 are MNHEY and SMNVEV (reference sequence).

The chain links TRBV10-3 to TRBJ1-5; TRBD1 aligns across 9 bases. This CDR3 contains 16 residues. Germline CDR1 reads ENHRY; CDR2 reads SYGVKD. V lost 1 base, J lost 3 bases, and 4 bases stayed unmatched. For the CDR3, the DNA is TGTGCCATCAGTGAGTTGGACAGGGGATTCAATCAGCCCCAGCATTTT. This encodes CAISELDRGFNQPQHF.

The CDR3: CSVEQGADQPQHF. CDR3 DNA: TGCAGCGTTGAACAAGGGGCCGATCAGCCCCAGCATTTT. V and J are TRBV29-1 and TRBJ1-5; D may be TRBD1 (5 bases). The germline CDR1 and CDR2 sequences are SQVTM and ANQGSEA. The germline V and J ends were trimmed by 2 bases and 5 bases, with 10 bases remaining between them. This CDR3 is built from 13 residues. The variable domain in full, completed from reference TRBV29-1 and TRBJ1-5, reads SAVISQKPSRDICQRGTSLTIQCQVDSQVTMMFWYRQQPGQSLTLIATANQGSEATYESGFVIDKFPISRPNLTFSTLTVSNMSPEDSSIYLCSVEQGADQPQHFGDGTRLSIL.

V and J are TRBV15 and TRBJ2-3, with TRBD2 as a possible D gene (5 bases). Trimming took off 0 bases at V and 2 bases at J, with 12 bases between the two ends. CDR1 and CDR2 (germline): LNHNV, YYDKDF (reference sequence). The CDR3 consists of 16 residues. This CDR3 is CATSREAGRPTDTQYF. The CDR3 nucleotides are TGTGCCACCAGCAGAGAGGCGGGCCGCCCCACAGATACGCAGTATTTT.

J is TRBJ2-7 and V is TRBV4-1; 9 nucleotides match TRBD2. V shed 0 bases, J shed 1 base, and the junction held 4 bases outside the gene matches. The CDR3 runs to 16 residues. Germline values: CDR1 MGHRA, CDR2 YSYEKL. CDR3 nucleotide sequence: TGCGCCAGCAGCCAAGATTCCCTAGCGGGGTCCTACGAGCAGTACTTC. Its protein product is CASSQDSLAGSYEQYF.

The chain joins TRBV6-1 to TRBJ1-4, with 9 nucleotides matching TRBD1. This CDR3 is built from 16 residues. V dropped 4 bases and J dropped 0; count of bases not matched to a gene: 3. Per the germline V gene, CDR1 is MNHNS and CDR2 is SASEGT. The CDR3 nucleotides are TGTGCCAGCAGTGGGGGACAGGGCCCAACTAATGAAAAACTGTTTTTT. It is translated as CASSGGQGPTNEKLFF.

The chain carries TRBV15 and TRBJ1-4; TRBD1 matches at 8 bases. The V gene's germline CDR1 is LNHNV and CDR2 YYDKDF (reference sequence). The CDR3 has 14 residues. Unmatched junction bases numbered 7, after V lost 5 bases and J lost 8 bases. The CDR3: CATSARTGREKLFF. In nucleotides, the CDR3 is TGTGCCACCAGCGCGCGGACAGGGCGAGAAAAACTGTTTTTT.

The V gene is TRBV5-6, the J gene TRBJ2-7; the D gene is possibly TRBD1 (5 bases). Germline V gene sequence: CDR1 SGHDT, CDR2 YYEEEE. Trimming took off 4 bases at V and 7 bases at J, with 15 bases between the two ends. The CDR3 extends over 13 amino acids. The CDR3 sequence is CASSRWAGREQYF. The DNA for the CDR3 is TGTGCCAGCAGCCGCTGGGCAGGGCGGGAGCAGTACTTC.

There are a few counts of this clone. The chain has TRBV5-1 and TRBJ2-3; 7 nucleotides agree with TRBD2. The CDR3 sequence is 14 residues long. The ends lost 7 bases at V and 0 bases at J; junction bases unmatched: 5. CDR1 and CDR2 from the germline V gene are SGHRS and YFSETQ. The CDR3 DNA reads as TGCGCCAGCTTGCGGGAGTCTAGCACAGATACGCAGTATTTT. Its translation: CASLRESSTDTQYF.

The chain combines TRBV30 with TRBJ1-4; D is ambiguous. Germline CDR1 is GTSNPN and CDR2 is SVGIG (reference sequence). Deletions cut 4 bases from V and 7 bases from J, with 13 bases between. This CDR3 contains 13 residues. The CDR3 DNA sequence: TGTGCCTGGACCCGAGGGAGGACTGAAAAACTGTTTTTT. This encodes CAWTRGRTEKLFF. The entire variable domain, with the rest obtained from reference TRBV30 and TRBJ1-4, is as follows: SQTIHQWPATLVQPVGSPLSLECTVEGTSNPNLYWYRQAAGRGLQLLFYSVGIGQISSEVPQNLSASRPQDRQFILSSKKLLLSDSGFYLCAWTRGRTEKLFFGSGTQLSVL.

The CDR3 DNA reads TGTGCCAGCCGAAGTTTAGGGGCAGGGGGATCGACTGAAGCTTTCTTT. It translates to CASRSLGAGGSTEAFF. The chain has TRBV28 and TRBJ1-1; 7 positions match TRBD1. The germline V gene has CDR1 MDHEN and CDR2 SYDVKM. V lost 8 bases, J lost 5 bases, and 17 bases stayed unmatched. The CDR3 consists of 16 residues.

This clone was counted a few times. This chain links TRBV2 with TRBJ2-1, with TRBD2 matching 10 bases. Germline V gene sequence: CDR1 SNHLY, CDR2 FYNNEI. V was clipped by 10 bases and J by 7 bases; unmatched bases: 13. This CDR3 is 15 amino acids long. As DNA, the CDR3 is TGTGCCATCCGGACCGGGACTAGCGTCACGAATGAGCAGTTCTTC. It yields the protein CAIRTGTSVTNEQFF.